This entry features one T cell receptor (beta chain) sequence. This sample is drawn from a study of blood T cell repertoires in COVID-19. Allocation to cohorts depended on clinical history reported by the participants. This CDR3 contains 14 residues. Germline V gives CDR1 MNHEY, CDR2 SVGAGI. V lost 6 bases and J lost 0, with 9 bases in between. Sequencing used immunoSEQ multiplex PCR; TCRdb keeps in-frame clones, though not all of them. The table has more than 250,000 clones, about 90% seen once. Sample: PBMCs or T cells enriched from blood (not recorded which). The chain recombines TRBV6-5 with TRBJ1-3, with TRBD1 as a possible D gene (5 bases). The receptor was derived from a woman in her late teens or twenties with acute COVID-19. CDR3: CASRVTVSGNTIYF. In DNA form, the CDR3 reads TGTGCCAGCAGGGTGACAGTCTCTGGAAACACCATATATTTT.